One and the same sample provided the 17 T cell receptor beta chains below, sequenced in a study of shared clonotypes between healthy human individuals. Sequencing was performed with immunoSEQ multiplex PCR; in TCRdb, only in-frame clones are kept and a portion is missing. The table lists about 1 million clones, under 80% of them singletons. Sequenced: memory CD4+ T cells sorted from blood. As to subset: CD45RA-negative fraction. These receptors all come from a man aged 18 to 35 in good health.

The V call is TRBV6-1, the J call TRBJ2-7; D not resolved. Germline CDR1 reads MNHNS; CDR2 reads SASEGT. Trimming took 5 bases from V and 6 from J, leaving 8 bases between them. CDR3 size: 11 residues. The CDR3 sequence is CASSPPGEQYF. The CDR3 bases are TGTGCCAGCAGTCCCCCGGGCGAGCAGTACTTC.

The chain joins TRBV5-1 to TRBJ2-7, with 7 bases matching TRBD1. The V gene end was trimmed by 4 bases and the J gene end by 5 bases; junction bases not matched to a gene: 6. The CDR3 has 13 amino acids. Germline V gene lookup returns CDR1 SGHRS and CDR2 YFSETQ. CDR3 sequence: CASSGDRVNEQYF. The CDR3 nucleotides read TGCGCCAGCAGCGGAGACAGGGTGAACGAGCAGTACTTC. Based on the CDR3 plus reference TRBV5-1 and TRBJ2-7, the full variable domain is KAGVTQTPRYLIKTRGQQVTLSCSPISGHRSVSWYQQTPGQGLQFLFEYFSETQRNKGNFPGRFSGRQFSNSRSEMNVSTLELGDSALYLCASSGDRVNEQYFGPGTRLTVT.

CDR3 nucleotide sequence: TGTGCCTGGACAGGGAGATTAGGGGAGACCCAGTACTTC. Translation: CAWTGRLGETQYF. The chain links TRBV30 to TRBJ2-5; either TRBD1 or TRBD2 may fit D (5 bases each). Trimming shortened V by 4 bases and J by 5 bases, and 14 bases separated the two germline ends. CDR1 and CDR2 (germline): GTSNPN, SVGIG (reference sequence). The CDR3 is 13 residues long.

The chain couples TRBV27 to TRBJ2-7; maybe TRBD1 (6 bases). Germline CDR1 is MNHEY and CDR2 is SMNVEV (reference sequence). This CDR3 is built from 15 residues. V was shortened by 6 bases and J by 4 bases, with 19 bases between the two germline ends. As DNA, the CDR3 is TGTGCCAGCAGCCTCAGGGGTTCCACCCTATACGAGCAGTACTTC. Amino acids: CASSLRGSTLYEQYF.

CDR3 sequence (DNA): TGTGCCAGCAGCTTAATCCAAAATCGTCCAGATACGCAGTATTTT. Amino acids: CASSLIQNRPDTQYF. This chain uses TRBV7-9 with TRBJ2-3; D uncertain. Trimming took off 2 bases at V and 4 bases at J, with 13 bases between the two ends. Germline CDR1 SEHNR, CDR2 FQNEAQ (reference sequence). This CDR3 contains 15 residues.

This chain joins TRBV9 and TRBJ2-3, with 8 nucleotides matching TRBD2. Germline-derived CDR1 and CDR2 are SGDLS and YYNGEE. The length of the CDR3 is 17 residues. Germline trimming cut 1 base from V and 5 bases from J; bases unmatched to any gene: 12. CDR3 loop: CASSVRPLAGRGDTQYF. CDR3 in DNA: TGTGCCAGCAGCGTACGCCCCTTAGCGGGAAGGGGAGATACGCAGTATTTT.

This clone was counted between two and nine times. The chain links TRBV6-1 to TRBJ2-4; 9 bases align to TRBD2. Germline trimming cut 2 bases from V and 3 bases from J; bases unmatched to any gene: 2. The CDR3 runs 15 residues. Per germline, CDR1 MNHNS and CDR2 SASEGT. The CDR3 protein is CASSELAGNKNIQYF. The CDR3 DNA reads as TGTGCCAGCAGTGAACTAGCGGGAAACAAAAACATTCAGTACTTC.

In regard to this clone: Within the sample, other DNA sequences also encode this same CDR3. This chain uses TRBV6-1 with TRBJ2-7; D perhaps matches TRBD2 (6 bases). The CDR3 loop spans 12 amino acids. V lost 4 bases, J lost 4 bases, and 8 bases lay in between. Germline lookup yields CDR1 MNHNS and CDR2 SASEGT. CDR3: CASSVGGYEQYF. The CDR3 coding sequence is TGTGCCAGCAGTGTGGGGGGATACGAGCAGTACTTC.

In this sample, this clone turned up once. The chain combines TRBV19 with TRBJ2-5; TRBD2 matches 14 bases. CDR1 and CDR2 (germline): LNHDA, SQIVND (reference sequence). V dropped 7 bases and J dropped 5; count of bases not matched to a gene: 12. This CDR3 has 17 residues. DNA of the CDR3: TGTGCCAGTACCAGGGCCGGGACTAGCGGGAGAGGGGAGACCCAGTACTTC. As protein: CASTRAGTSGRGETQYF.

This chain connects TRBV21-1 to TRBJ2-6; the table names TRBD1, a call not compared with the DNA. TRBV21-1 is given as a pseudogene. This CDR3 has 22 residues. The CDR3 spells CASSTWGQNRTFLNSGANVLTF. The CDR3 coding sequence is TGTGCCAGCAGCACCTGGGGACAGAACCGGACGTTCCTTAACTCTGGGGCCAACGTCCTGACTTTC.

This rearrangement joins TRBV7-2 to TRBJ1-5, with D unresolved. The germline V and J ends were trimmed by 5 bases and 1 base, with 6 bases remaining between them. The CDR3 consists of 13 residues. Germline loops: CDR1 SGHTA, CDR2 FQGNSA. CDR3 coding DNA: TGTGCCAGCAGCCAGAGGAGCAATCAGCCCCAGCATTTT. Its protein product is CASSQRSNQPQHF.

The V call is TRBV9, the J call TRBJ2-1; D uncertain. CDR1 SGDLS and CDR2 YYNGEE come from the germline V gene. The CDR3 spans 13 residues. The germline V and J ends were trimmed by 2 bases and 7 bases, with 10 bases remaining between them. Here the CDR3 reads CASSVLSTNEQFF. The DNA of the CDR3 is TGTGCCAGCAGCGTTCTGAGTACGAATGAGCAGTTCTTC.

The V gene is TRBV19, the J gene TRBJ2-3; 12 positions agree with TRBD2. V shed 3 bases and J 9 bases; nucleotides not matched to a gene: 4. The CDR3 is 14 amino acids. Per germline, CDR1 LNHDA and CDR2 SQIVND (reference sequence). CDR3 sequence: CASSIKLAGGTQYF. The CDR3 DNA sequence: TGTGCCAGTAGTATTAAACTAGCGGGGGGCACGCAGTATTTT.

The rearrangement links TRBV9 to TRBJ1-2, with 7 bases lining up with TRBD1. CDR1 and CDR2 (germline): SGDLS, YYNGEE. The trim removed 2 bases at V and 5 bases at J, leaving 6 bases unmatched. The CDR3 covers 14 residues. Here the CDR3 reads CASSVTGQTYGYTF. The CDR3 DNA sequence: TGTGCCAGCAGCGTTACGGGACAGACGTATGGCTACACCTTC.

The CDR3 DNA is TGTGCCAGCAGCTTAGTCAGGACTAGCGGTTACAATGAGCAGTTCTTC. Protein: CASSLVRTSGYNEQFF. The V and J genes are TRBV7-2 and TRBJ2-1, with TRBD2 matching 10 bases. CDR1 SGHTA and CDR2 FQGNSA come from the germline V gene. Trimming cost V 1 base and J 4 bases; bases outside gene matches: 4. The CDR3 sequence is 16 residues long.

The count of this clone is one. This CDR3 reads CASSSDFNTEAFF. CDR3 DNA sequence: TGTGCCAGCAGCTCAGACTTTAACACTGAAGCTTTCTTT. The chain has TRBV7-8 and TRBJ1-1, with D hard to call. This CDR3 spans 13 amino acids. Trimming removed 4 bases from V and 2 bases from J, with 8 bases in between. Germline CDR1 SGHVS, CDR2 FQNEAQ.

This sequence joins TRBV15 and TRBJ2-7, with 10 positions matching TRBD1. Per germline, CDR1 LNHNV and CDR2 YYDKDF (reference sequence). This CDR3 is built from 15 residues. V lost 3 bases to trimming and J lost 2 bases; unmatched junction nucleotides: 4. Written as DNA, the CDR3 is TGTGCCACCAGCAGGGACGGACAGGGGGCCTACGAGCAGTACTTC. It is translated as CATSRDGQGAYEQYF. Complete variable domain (other parts from reference TRBV15 and TRBJ2-7): DAMVIQNPRYQVTQFGKPVTLSCSQTLNHNVMYWYQQKSSQAPKLLFHYYDKDFNNEADTPDNFQSRRPNTSFCFLDIRSPGLGDTAMYLCATSRDGQGAYEQYFGPGTRLTVT.